Listed below are T cell receptor beta chains from one sample, sequenced in a study of tumor-infiltrating lymphocytes in primary liver carcinoma. TCRdb analysed the multiplex PCR reads with MiXCR anew, one entry per CDR3 protein. The table has about 35,000 distinct CDR3 sequences, roughly 74% seen once. The sequenced sample was liver tumor tissue from sampling region 4. Receptor source: a man aged 40-50 years with primary liver carcinoma and hepatitis B virus infection. Each CDR3 is given with its conserved first and last residue. D genes are given only for firm matches. Clone size, where shown, is once, few, many, or a class for clones that have expanded.

TGTGCCGGCAGCCTAGATCGACAAGCCTATGAGCAGTACTTC	CAGSLDRQAYEQYF	.	.	TRBV11-2	TRBJ2-7
TGTGCCAGCAGCCCCACTGGTAGGTCCTACAATGAGCAGTTCTTC	CASSPTGRSYNEQFF	.	few	TRBV6-5	TRBJ2-1
TGTGGCGGCAGCCCGGGACAGGGATTAACAGATACGCAGTATTTT	CGGSPGQGLTDTQYF	TRBD1	few	TRBV11-1	TRBJ2-3
TGTGCCAGCAGTTCATCCGGAACTAGCGGGTATTCTGGGGCCAACGTCCTGGCTTTC	CASSSSGTSGYSGANVLAF	TRBD2	.	TRBV6-5	TRBJ2-6
TGTGCAAACAGCCCCAAGGACAGCACCTACGAGCAGTACTTC	CANSPKDSTYEQYF	.	once	TRBV4-3	TRBJ2-7
TGTGCCAGCAGAGGGATGGGCACAGATACGCAGTATTTT	CASRGMGTDTQYF	.	.	TRBV9	TRBJ2-3
TGCAGTGCTCCGAGAAGGCTAACAGATACGCAGTATTTT	CSAPRRLTDTQYF	.	many	TRBV20-1	TRBJ2-3
TGTGCCAGCAGTTGCCCGGACATCGGGGAGCTGTTTTTT	CASSCPDIGELFF	.	.	TRBV6-2/TRBV6-3	TRBJ2-2
TGTGCCGGCACCTTAGATCATCTGGGTAGGGACACCGGGGAGCTGTTTTTT	CAGTLDHLGRDTGELFF	.	.	TRBV11-2	TRBJ2-2
TGCGCCAGCATCTCCAGGGGACGTCAGAACACGGAAGCTTTCTTT	CASISRGRQNTEAFF	.	.	TRBV5-1	TRBJ1-1
TGCGCCAGCAGCCAGTCCAGGGAGCAGCCCCAGCATTTT	CASSQSREQPQHF	.	large	TRBV4-3	TRBJ1-5
TGTGCCTGCAGCTTGTCGAGTGAGACCCAGTACTTC	CACSLSSETQYF	.	.	TRBV11-2	TRBJ2-5
TGTGCCAGCAGTTTATTTGGGGACAGGGGGAATCAGCCCCAGCATTTT	CASSLFGDRGNQPQHF	TRBD1	many	TRBV28	TRBJ1-5
TGTCCAAGCAGCCCAGACGGCTACGAGCAGTACTTC	CPSSPDGYEQYF	.	.	TRBV11-1	TRBJ2-7